Here is one T cell receptor (beta chain) with its context. The antigen is not known. The CDR3 is made up of 14 amino acids. Germline V lookup: CDR1 SGHTA, CDR2 FQGTGA. Trimming pared 4 bases from V and 7 bases from J, leaving 14 bases between. This sample stems from a study of blood T cells in healthy people across ages. Overall study context: About one barcoded beta molecule per two T cells was the capture yield of template switching.

Healthy Russian Caucasian donors spanned ages about 6 to 100 years. Each donor supplied roughly 9.1 milliliters of peripheral blood. Notes on the study in general: Measured against age, TCR beta diversity per million T cells decreased in a roughly linear manner.

PCR was performed a second time for roughly 6 to 12 cycles using a sample-barcoded 5' primer and a J-beta primer mix. Via MiXCR, TCRdb re-called the 5' RACE reads, giving one row per CDR3 protein. The data contain about 1.8 million distinct CDR3 sequences, roughly 50% of them singletons. Sequenced sample: blood. J is TRBJ2-1 and V is TRBV7-3; D perhaps matches TRBD1 (6 bases). The source is a woman in her thirties or forties in good health. This CDR3 reads CASSSQGGSNEQFF. The CDR3 nucleotides read TGTGCCAGCAGCTCCCAAGGGGGAAGTAATGAGCAGTTCTTC.